This T cell receptor (beta chain) came from a study of glioma-infiltrating T cells. Regarding the study as a whole: Only very few CDR3 sequences appeared in both tissue and blood.

Remarks on this clonotype: Its target is unknown. No conserved phenylalanine or tryptophan ends this CDR3, so it is likely a read error.

Amplification of TCR alpha and beta CDR3 regions from RNA used iRepertoire nested multiplex PCR. For one-step reverse transcription and amplification, 100-400 ng of tissue mRNA or PBMC total RNA was used. Each CDR3 protein is one row after TCRdb ran MiXCR on the multiplex PCR reads. The sample includes 90,000 to 100,000 distinct CDR3 sequences, about 40% of them seen just once. The receptor was derived from a human donor with low-grade glioma or glioblastoma, undergoing nonglioma brain surgery, or in good health (not recorded which). Sequencing was performed on glioma tissue, nonneoplastic brain tissue, or PBMCs (not recorded which).

CDR3 nucleotide sequence: TGTGCCGGCAGCTCTTCAACCTACGAGCAGTACTAC. It translates to CAGSSSTYEQYY. The rearrangement joins TRBV4-1 to TRBJ2-7; D is undetermined. The CDR3 length is 12 residues. Germline CDR1 is MGHRA and CDR2 is YSYEKL.